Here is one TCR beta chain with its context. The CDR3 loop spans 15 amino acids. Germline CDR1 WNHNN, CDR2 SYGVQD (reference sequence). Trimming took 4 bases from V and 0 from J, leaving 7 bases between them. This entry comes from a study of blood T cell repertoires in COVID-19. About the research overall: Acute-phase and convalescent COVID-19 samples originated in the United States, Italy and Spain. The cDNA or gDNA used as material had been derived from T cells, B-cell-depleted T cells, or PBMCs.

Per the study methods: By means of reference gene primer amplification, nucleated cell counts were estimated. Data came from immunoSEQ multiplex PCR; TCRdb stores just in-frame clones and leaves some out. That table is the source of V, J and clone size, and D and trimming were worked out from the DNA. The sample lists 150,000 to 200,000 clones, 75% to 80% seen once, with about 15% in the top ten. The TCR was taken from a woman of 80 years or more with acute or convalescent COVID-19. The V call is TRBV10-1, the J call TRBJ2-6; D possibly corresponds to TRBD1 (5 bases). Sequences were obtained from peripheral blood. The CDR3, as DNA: TGCGCCAGCAGTGGGGGCAGCTCTGGGGCCAACGTCCTGACTTTC. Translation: CASSGGSSGANVLTF.